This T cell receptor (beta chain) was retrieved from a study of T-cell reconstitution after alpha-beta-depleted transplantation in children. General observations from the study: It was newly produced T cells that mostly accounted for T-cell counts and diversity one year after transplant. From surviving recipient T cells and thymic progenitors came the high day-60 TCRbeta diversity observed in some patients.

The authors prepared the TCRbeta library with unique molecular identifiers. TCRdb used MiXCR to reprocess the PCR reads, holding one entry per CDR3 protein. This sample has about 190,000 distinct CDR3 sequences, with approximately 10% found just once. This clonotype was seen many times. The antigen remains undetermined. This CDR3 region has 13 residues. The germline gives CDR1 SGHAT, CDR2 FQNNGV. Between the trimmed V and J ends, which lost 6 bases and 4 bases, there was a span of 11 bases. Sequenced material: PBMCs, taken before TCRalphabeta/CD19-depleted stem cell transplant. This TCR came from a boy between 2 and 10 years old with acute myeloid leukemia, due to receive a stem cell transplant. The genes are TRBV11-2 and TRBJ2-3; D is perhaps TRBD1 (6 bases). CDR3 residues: CASSKQGSDTQYF. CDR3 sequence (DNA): TGTGCCAGCAGTAAACAGGGATCAGATACGCAGTATTTT.